These T cell receptor beta chains were read from a single sample in a study of cytomegalovirus exposure and HLA in healthy donors. The protocol was immunoSEQ multiplex PCR, while the TCRdb copy is restricted to in-frame clones and leaves out a portion. The sample yields approximately 190,000 clones, roughly 84% seen once. Sequencing was performed on PBMCs. The receptors here all came from a boy younger than 18 in good health and CMV-seronegative. Each CDR3 is given with its conserved first and last residue. The D gene is left open where the match is weak. Clone size, where shown, is once, few, many, or a class for clones that have expanded.

>.|.|TRBJ2-6|TRBV7-3
CASSLQAARKFSGANVLTF
TGTGCCAGCAGCTTACAGGCAGCCAGGAAGTTCTCTGGGGCCAACGTCCTGACTTTC
>.|.|TRBJ1-2|TRBV28
CASRIVGGQVGYGYTF
TGTGCCAGCAGAATAGTCGGGGGGCAGGTTGGGTATGGCTACACCTTC
>TRBD2|.|TRBJ2-6|TRBV7-2
CASSLSVAGGHGGANVLTF
TGTGCCAGCAGCTTATCGGTAGCGGGGGGGCATGGTGGGGCCAACGTCCTGACTTTC
>.|.|TRBJ2-7|TRBV4-3
CASSQDRQGGWYEQYF
TGCGCCAGCAGCCAAGATAGGCAGGGGGGATGGTACGAGCAGTACTTC
>TRBD2|once|TRBJ2-1|TRBV18
CASSPGSGLAGYNEQFF
TGTGCCAGCTCACCGGGTTCGGGACTAGCGGGCTACAATGAGCAGTTCTTC
>TRBD1|.|TRBJ1-4|TRBV11-2
CASSIRQQGLKEKLFF
TGTGCCAGCAGCATCCGTCAACAGGGGCTTAAAGAAAAACTGTTTTTT
>TRBD1|.|TRBJ1-2|TRBV30
CAWRSKTGALYGYTF
TGTGCCTGGAGGAGTAAGACAGGGGCCTTATATGGCTACACCTTC
>.|few|TRBJ1-4|TRBV19
CASIGGKGREKLFF
TGTGCCAGTATCGGGGGAAAAGGTCGTGAAAAACTGTTTTTT
>TRBD2|.|TRBJ2-5|TRBV5-8
CASSLSQRGPQYQETQYF
TGTGCCAGCAGCTTGAGCCAGCGGGGGCCCCAATACCAAGAGACCCAGTACTTC
>.|.|TRBJ1-2|TRBV9
CASSGQDRYGYTF
TGTGCCAGCAGCGGTCAGGATAGGTACGGCTACACCTTC
>TRBD2|.|TRBJ2-1|TRBV28
CASTLGLRTFSKTSGTYNEQFF
TGTGCCAGCACCTTGGGACTGCGGACCTTCTCCAAGACTAGCGGAACTTACAATGAGCAGTTCTTC
>TRBD1|.|TRBJ1-3|TRBV6-6
CASSSTGGSGNTIYF
TGTGCCAGCAGTTCAACAGGGGGCTCTGGAAACACCATATATTTT
>.|.|TRBJ1-6|TRBV19
CASSASTGASSYNSPLHF
TGTGCCAGTAGTGCTTCGACAGGAGCAAGCTCCTATAATTCACCCCTCCACTTT
>TRBD1|.|TRBJ1-1|TRBV10-3
CAISGYRGDTEAFF
TGTGCCATCAGTGGCTACAGGGGAGACACTGAAGCTTTCTTT
>.|.|TRBJ1-3|TRBV7-6
CASSLQGSSGNTIYF
TGTGCCAGCAGCCTTCAGGGGAGCTCTGGAAACACCATATATTTT
>TRBD1|.|TRBJ2-2|TRBV28
CASRPSGQGDTGELFF
TGTGCCAGCCGTCCTTCGGGACAGGGTGACACCGGGGAGCTGTTTTTT
>TRBD1|.|TRBJ2-7|TRBV18
CASRDSINYEQYF
TGTGCCAGCCGGGACAGCATTAACTACGAGCAGTACTTC
>TRBD2|.|TRBJ2-7|TRBV10-3
CAIQRTSGTHEQYF
TGTGCCATCCAGAGGACTAGCGGGACCCACGAGCAGTACTTC
>.|.|TRBJ1-2|TRBV6-1
CASSEQGSPEDGYTF
TGTGCCAGCAGTGAACAGGGGTCCCCGGAGGATGGCTACACCTTC
>TRBD2|.|TRBJ2-7|TRBV27
CASSSTPLGLGRSYEQYF
TGTGCCAGCAGTTCCACTCCCCTGGGACTAGGAAGATCCTACGAGCAGTACTTC
>TRBD1|.|TRBJ1-6|TRBV6-6
CASSYWDRGPRSPLHF
TGTGCCAGCAGTTACTGGGACAGGGGGCCCCGATCACCCCTCCACTTT
>TRBD2|.|TRBJ2-5|TRBV18
CASSYVGEGETQYF
TGTGCCAGCTCATACGTCGGGGAGGGAGAGACCCAGTACTTC
>.|.|TRBJ1-1|TRBV21-1
CATPQREVYVRPEAFF
TGTGCCACCCCTCAAAGGGAGGTCTATGTACGGCCAGAAGCTTTCTTT
>.|.|TRBJ2-3|TRBV7-2
CASSFRSRGTDTQYF
TGTGCCAGCAGCTTTCGGTCCCGGGGCACAGATACGCAGTATTTT
>.|.|TRBJ1-2|TRBV6-5
CASSYGGLNYGYTF
TGTGCCAGCAGTTACGGGGGGTTAAACTATGGCTACACCTTC